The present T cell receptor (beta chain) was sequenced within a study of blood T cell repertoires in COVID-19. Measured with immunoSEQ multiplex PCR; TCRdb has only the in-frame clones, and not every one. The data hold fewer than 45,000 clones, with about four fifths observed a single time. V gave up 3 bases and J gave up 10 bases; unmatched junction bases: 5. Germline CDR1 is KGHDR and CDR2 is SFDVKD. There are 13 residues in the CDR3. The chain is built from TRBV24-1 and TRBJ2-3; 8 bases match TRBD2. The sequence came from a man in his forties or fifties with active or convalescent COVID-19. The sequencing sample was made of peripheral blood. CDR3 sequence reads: CATSDGGLVAQYF. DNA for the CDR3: TGTGCCACCAGTGATGGGGGACTAGTCGCGCAGTATTTT.